The T cell receptor (beta chain) under discussion was sequenced for a study of cytomegalovirus exposure and HLA in healthy donors. Use of 60 Vbeta and 13 Jbeta primers characterized the PCR. In the original processing: Unique TCR beta chains totaled some 80 million in a later count, with 8.5 million to 12 million of them shared. Produced via immunoSEQ multiplex PCR; TCRdb's table is partial and in-frame only. V and J calls and clone size are copied from that table; D and trimming were computed from the DNA. The repertoire holds some 160,000 clones, with 81% as singletons. Germline V gene lookup returns CDR1 DFQATT and CDR2 SNEGSKA (reference sequence). The CDR3 loop spans 11 amino acids. V was trimmed by 0 bases and J by 13 bases, leaving 10 bases between them.

The V call is TRBV20-1, the J call TRBJ2-1; D remains unclear. The TCR sequence derives from a man aged 50-59 years in good health and CMV-seropositive. The sequencing input was PBMCs. DNA for the CDR3: TGCAGTGCTAGAGATTGGAGCAGTCAGTTCTTC. It specifies CSARDWSSQFF.